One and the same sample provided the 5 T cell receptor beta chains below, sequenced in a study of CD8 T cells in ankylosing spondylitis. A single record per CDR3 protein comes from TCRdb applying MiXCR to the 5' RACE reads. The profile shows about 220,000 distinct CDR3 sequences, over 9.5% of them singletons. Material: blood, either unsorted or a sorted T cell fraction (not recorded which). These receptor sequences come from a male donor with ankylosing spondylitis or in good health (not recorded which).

The CDR3 bases are TGCGCCAGCAGGCGGATCGGGCAGGGTGGGAACGAGCAGTACTTC. It yields the protein CASRRIGQGGNEQYF. The genes are TRBV5-1 and TRBJ2-7; D might be TRBD1 (5 bases). Trimming took off 5 bases at V and 5 bases at J, with 20 bases between the two ends. The CDR3 length is 15 residues. The germline gives CDR1 SGHRS, CDR2 YFSETQ.

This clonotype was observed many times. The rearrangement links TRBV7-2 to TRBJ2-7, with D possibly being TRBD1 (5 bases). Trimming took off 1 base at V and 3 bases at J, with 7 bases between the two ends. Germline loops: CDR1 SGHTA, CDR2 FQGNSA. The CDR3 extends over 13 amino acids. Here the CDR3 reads CASSLGQHYEQYF. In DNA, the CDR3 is TGTGCCAGCAGCTTAGGACAGCACTACGAGCAGTACTTC.

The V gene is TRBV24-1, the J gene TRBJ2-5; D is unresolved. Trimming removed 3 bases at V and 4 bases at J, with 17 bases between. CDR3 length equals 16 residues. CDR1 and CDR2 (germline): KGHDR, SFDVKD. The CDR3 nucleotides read TGTGCCACCAGTGATCCGGACCCCGTCTCAGCAGAGACCCAGTACTTC. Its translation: CATSDPDPVSAETQYF.

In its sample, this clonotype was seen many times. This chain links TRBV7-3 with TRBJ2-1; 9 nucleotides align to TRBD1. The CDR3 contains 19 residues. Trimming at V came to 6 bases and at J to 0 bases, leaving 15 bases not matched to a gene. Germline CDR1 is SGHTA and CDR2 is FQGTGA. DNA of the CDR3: TGTGCCAGCAGTCGGAGAGGGACAGGGCGATCGAGCTCCTACAATGAGCAGTTCTTC. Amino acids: CASSRRGTGRSSSYNEQFF.

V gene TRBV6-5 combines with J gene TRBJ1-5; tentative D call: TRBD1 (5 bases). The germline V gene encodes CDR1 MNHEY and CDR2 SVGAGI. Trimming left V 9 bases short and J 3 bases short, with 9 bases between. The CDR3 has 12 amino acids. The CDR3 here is CASGASNQPQHF. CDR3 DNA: TGTGCCAGTGGGGCGTCCAATCAGCCCCAGCATTTT.